The next 28 T cell receptor beta chains were all read from a single sample in a study of regulatory T cells in long-lasting Graves disease. Relying on iRepertoire HTBI primers and Arm-PCR of CDR3 regions, the team built TCR beta libraries. TCRdb called the multiplex PCR reads again in MiXCR, with one record for every CDR3 protein. The sample carries 500,000 to 700,000 distinct CDR3 sequences, approximately 29% recorded once. Time point defined: persistent/refractory GD, antithyroid drugs over 5 years with positive TRAb. PBMCs were the source of the RNA used for TCR sequencing. The sequencing used peripheral blood mononuclear cells (PBMCs), collected when the disease was refractory, from a patient treated with antithyroid drugs. These receptors were collected from a female donor with Graves disease.

At least ten counts were recorded for this clonotype. V usage is TRBV12-3 or TRBV12-4 and J usage is TRBJ1-1, with D uncertain. V shed 3 bases and J shed 1 base, with 9 bases lying between them. The CDR3 spans 14 residues. The CDR3 spells CASSFHERNTEAFF. The CDR3 DNA reads as TGTGCCAGCAGTTTTCACGAACGGAACACTGAAGCTTTCTTT.

The V call is TRBV15, the J call TRBJ1-2; D might be TRBD1 (5 bases). Per germline, CDR1 LNHNV and CDR2 YYDKDF (reference sequence). V was clipped by 3 bases and J by 0 bases, with 14 bases between them. The CDR3 spans 16 residues. In DNA, the CDR3 is TGTGCCACCAGCAGCCACTCGACAGTGACTAACTATGGCTACACCTTC. It specifies CATSSHSTVTNYGYTF.

This clonotype was detected a few times. The chain is built from TRBV20-1 and TRBJ1-6; tentative D call: TRBD1 (5 bases). CDR3 size: 14 residues. V was cut by 0 bases and J by 5 bases, with 8 bases left in between. CDR1 and CDR2 (germline): DFQATT, SNEGSKA (reference sequence). CDR3: CSARDQGNNSPLHF. DNA for the CDR3: TGCAGTGCTAGAGACCAGGGCAATAATTCACCCCTCCACTTT.

The sample holds a few counts of this clonotype. The V and J genes are TRBV20-1 and TRBJ2-5; D assignment may be TRBD1 or TRBD2 (5 bases each). CDR3 length equals 14 residues. With 4 bases removed from V and 2 bases from J, the gap between germline ends came to 14 bases. Germline-derived CDR1 and CDR2 are DFQATT and SNEGSKA (reference sequence). CDR3 sequence (DNA): TGCAGTGCTATTTGGGACGGGGAACAAGAGACCCAGTACTTC. It encodes CSAIWDGEQETQYF.

The chain uses TRBV4-1 and TRBJ1-1; D is ambiguous. The CDR3 runs to 18 residues. Germline values: CDR1 MGHRA, CDR2 YSYEKL. V dropped 1 base and J dropped 2 bases, with 20 bases sitting between them. The CDR3: CASSQARGEERGNTEAFF. CDR3 coding DNA: TGCGCCAGCAGCCAAGCTCGTGGGGAGGAAAGAGGCAACACTGAAGCTTTCTTT.

V is TRBV7-9 and J is TRBJ1-2; D not certain. CDR1 and CDR2 from the germline V gene are SEHNR and FQNEAQ (reference sequence). Trimming cost V 2 bases and J 6 bases, with 7 bases left between them. The CDR3 is 12 residues long. The CDR3 sequence is CASSLNGDGYTF. The CDR3 bases are TGTGCCAGCAGCTTAAACGGGGATGGCTACACCTTC.

The chain combines TRBV3-1 with TRBJ1-5; D remains ambiguous. CDR3 size: 14 residues. Germline V gives CDR1 LGHDT, CDR2 YNNKEL (reference sequence). Trimming took 4 bases from V and 0 from J, leaving 7 bases between them. The CDR3 DNA follows: TGTGCCAGCAGCCCCAGAGCTAGCAATCAGCCCCAGCATTTT. Translating gives CASSPRASNQPQHF. Full variable domain (missing parts from reference TRBV3-1 and TRBJ1-5): DTAVSQTPKYLVTQMGNDKSIKCEQNLGHDTMYWYKQDSKKFLKIMFSYNNKELIINETVPNRFSPKSPDKAHLNLHINSLELGDSAVYFCASSPRASNQPQHFGDGTRLSIL.

With regard to this clonotype: A much bigger clone sits one base away, suggesting this may be a read error. The V and J genes are TRBV7-8 and TRBJ1-1; D call uncertain. The V and J ends lost 0 bases and 4 bases respectively, with 9 bases between them. The CDR3 is 14 amino acids. The germline V gene has CDR1 SGHVS and CDR2 FQNEAQ. The CDR3 DNA reads TGTGCCAGCAGCTTAGCCCAGTCGGCCACTGAAGCTTTCTTT. Protein product: CASSLAQSATEAFF.

The chain recombines TRBV6-1 with TRBJ1-2, with 9 bases aligning to TRBD1. Germline CDR1 is MNHNS and CDR2 is SASEGT. Trimming took 5 bases from V and 7 from J; bases not matched to a gene: 17. The CDR3 loop spans 17 amino acids. In DNA, the CDR3 is TGTGCCAGCAGTCACCATGTTATAGTGGGACAGGGTTCTGGCTACACCTTC. Amino acids: CASSHHVIVGQGSGYTF.

Ten or more counts support this clonotype. V usage is TRBV6-5 and J usage is TRBJ1-1; D uncertain. This CDR3 contains 13 residues. V shed 4 bases and J shed 3 bases, with 9 bases lying between them. Germline assignment: CDR1 MNHEY and CDR2 SVGAGI. CDR3 amino acids: CASSFQAYTEAFF. CDR3 in DNA: TGTGCCAGCAGTTTCCAGGCGTACACTGAAGCTTTCTTT.

The chain uses TRBV27 and TRBJ1-1; D unresolved. The V and J ends lost 6 bases and 0 bases respectively, with 11 bases between them. This CDR3 region has 14 residues. Germline lookup yields CDR1 MNHEY and CDR2 SMNVEV (reference sequence). CDR3 protein: CASSNSGVNTEAFF. In DNA form, the CDR3 reads TGTGCCAGCAGCAACTCTGGGGTGAACACTGAAGCTTTCTTT.

The chain carries TRBV3-1 and TRBJ2-7; a weak D match, TRBD2 (6 bases). The CDR3 spans 15 residues. Deletions cut 4 bases from V and 2 bases from J, with 15 bases between. The V gene's germline CDR1 is LGHDT and CDR2 YNNKEL (reference sequence). CDR3 protein: CASSPYGGNTYEQYF. CDR3 bases: TGTGCCAGCAGCCCCTACGGCGGGAACACCTACGAGCAGTACTTC.

The chain combines TRBV27 with TRBJ2-7; 8 bases are shared with TRBD1. With V trimmed by 4 bases and J by 7 bases, 12 bases remained unmatched. The CDR3 runs to 15 residues. CDR1 is MNHEY and CDR2 is SMNVEV in the germline V gene (reference sequence). CDR3 amino acids: CASSSLTGARLEQYF. The CDR3, as DNA: TGTGCCAGCAGTTCGTTGACAGGGGCGCGACTTGAGCAGTACTTC.

The chain uses TRBV29-1 and TRBJ1-5; the D is unclear. Germline loops: CDR1 SQVTM, CDR2 ANQGSEA. The CDR3 has 13 residues. Trimming left V 7 bases short and J 5 bases short, with 15 bases between. The CDR3 spells CSAGPGEDQPQHF. CDR3 bases: TGCAGCGCTGGCCCCGGAGAAGATCAGCCCCAGCATTTT.

The chain employs TRBV12-3 or TRBV12-4 and TRBJ1-1, with 7 bases matching TRBD1. V lost 6 bases to trimming and J lost 9 bases; unmatched junction nucleotides: 13. This CDR3 region has 14 residues. CDR3 DNA: TGTGCCAGCAGCCTACAGGGGATTCGGCGCAAAGCTTTCTTT. Translating it yields CASSLQGIRRKAFF.

This clonotype was recorded at least ten times. This chain links TRBV28 with TRBJ2-5; 7 positions agree with TRBD2. CDR3 size: 13 residues. V shed 8 bases and J 4 bases; nucleotides not matched to a gene: 7. CDR1 is MDHEN and CDR2 is SYDVKM in the germline V gene. The CDR3 spells CASASGVGETQYF. The CDR3 DNA reads TGTGCCAGCGCCAGCGGGGTAGGAGAGACCCAGTACTTC.

This rearrangement joins TRBV7-2 to TRBJ2-7, with D possibly matching TRBD2 (6 bases). V shed 3 bases and J shed 2 bases, with 17 bases lying between them. Looked up from germline, CDR1 is SGHTA and CDR2 is FQGNSA. The CDR3 totals 16 residues. The CDR3 loop reads CASSLGPTSGTYEQYF. CDR3 coding DNA: TGTGCCAGCAGCTTGGGCCCGACTAGTGGTACCTACGAGCAGTACTTC.

The chain employs TRBV6-2 or TRBV6-3 and TRBJ2-7; 13 bases map to TRBD2. This CDR3 has 16 amino acids. Losses at the gene ends were 6 bases for V and 0 bases for J; bases not matched to a gene: 5. CDR1 and CDR2 from the germline V gene are MNHEY and SVGEGT. The CDR3: CASRGLAGVPSYEQYF. In DNA, the CDR3 is TGTGCCAGCAGAGGACTAGCGGGAGTCCCCTCCTACGAGCAGTACTTC.

The chain has TRBV12-3 or TRBV12-4 and TRBJ1-1; TRBD1 is a possible D gene (5 bases). The CDR3 sequence is 16 residues long. Between the trimmed V and J ends, which lost 6 bases and 6 bases, there was a span of 23 bases. CDR3: CASSRDFSPRGAEAFF. The CDR3 DNA sequence: TGTGCCAGCAGCCGGGACTTTAGCCCTCGAGGAGCTGAAGCTTTCTTT.

In its sample, this clonotype was seen a few times. The chain is built from TRBV29-1 and TRBJ1-2; a weak D match, TRBD1 (6 bases). Germline loops: CDR1 SQVTM, CDR2 ANQGSEA. This CDR3 is 15 amino acids long. V was trimmed by 4 bases and J by 4 bases, leaving 19 bases between them. CDR3 bases: TGCAGCGTTGGGGGGGGGGCAGGAACCCTCTATGGCTACACCTTC. Translation: CSVGGGAGTLYGYTF.

The genes are TRBV19 and TRBJ1-1; D not certain. CDR3 length: 13 residues. V was pared by 6 bases and J by 0 bases, with 8 bases between. Germline CDR1 and CDR2: LNHDA and SQIVND (reference sequence). The CDR3 DNA is TGTGCCAGTAGAGGCAGCATGAACACTGAAGCTTTCTTT. Translated, it gives CASRGSMNTEAFF.

This clonotype has just a few counts. This chain links TRBV7-9 with TRBJ2-2; 11 bases agree with TRBD2. The CDR3 is made up of 16 amino acids. The junction had 3 bases not matched to a gene; V was cut back by 5 bases and J by 1 base. Germline V gives CDR1 SEHNR, CDR2 FQNEAQ (reference sequence). CDR3 bases: TGTGCCAGCAGCCCAACTAGCGGGAGGAACACCGGGGAGCTGTTTTTT. Encoded protein: CASSPTSGRNTGELFF.

The CDR3 nucleotides read TGTGCCAGTAGAATCTATCCAACAGAGAACACTGAAGCTTTCTTT. This codes for CASRIYPTENTEAFF. The chain links TRBV19 to TRBJ1-1; no clear D gene. CDR3 length: 15 amino acids. Trimming stripped 6 bases from V and 1 base from J, with 15 bases between. Germline-derived CDR1 and CDR2 are LNHDA and SQIVND (reference sequence).

V usage is TRBV12-5 and J usage is TRBJ1-1; no clear D. The CDR3 runs to 11 residues. The V end was cut by 7 bases, the J end by 1 base, with 4 bases between. CDR1 and CDR2 from the germline V gene are LGHNT and FRNRAP. The CDR3 region has the DNA TGTGCTAGTGTAAAGAACACTGAAGCTTTCTTT. Amino acid sequence: CASVKNTEAFF. Looking up the rest from reference TRBV12-5 and TRBJ1-1 gives the full variable domain: DARVTQTPRHKVTEMGQEVTMRCQPILGHNTVFWYRQTMMQGLELLAYFRNRAPLDDSGMPKDRFSAEMPDATLATLKIQPSEPRDSAVYFCASVKNTEAFFGQGTRLTVV.

This clonotype has more than one count but fewer than ten. This chain uses TRBV11-2 with TRBJ1-6; 9 bases line up with TRBD1. CDR1 is SGHAT and CDR2 is FQNNGV in the germline V gene. Losses at the gene ends were 4 bases for V and 0 bases for J; bases not matched to a gene: 10. The CDR3 is made up of 19 amino acids. CDR3 residues: CASSWGQGEWSSYNSPLHF. CDR3 nucleotide sequence: TGTGCCAGCAGCTGGGGACAGGGCGAGTGGAGCTCCTATAATTCACCCCTCCACTTT.

The rearrangement joins TRBV3-1 to TRBJ1-4; D not resolved. The CDR3 totals 12 residues. CDR1 and CDR2 from the germline V gene are LGHDT and YNNKEL (reference sequence). Trimming pared 4 bases from V and 3 bases from J, leaving 3 bases between. CDR3 loop: CASSRANEKLFF. Here the CDR3 DNA reads TGTGCCAGCAGCCGGGCTAATGAAAAACTGTTTTTT.

For the CDR3, the DNA is TGTGCCAGCAGCTTGGCATCCATTGACTACGAGCAGTACTTC. The encoded protein is CASSLASIDYEQYF. The gene calls are TRBV11-2 and TRBJ2-7, with no clear D. The CDR3 extends over 14 amino acids. CDR1 is SGHAT, CDR2 FQNNGV, per germline. V lost 3 bases to trimming and J lost 3 bases, with 12 bases between them. Combining the CDR3 with reference TRBV11-2 and TRBJ2-7 gives the whole variable domain EAGVAQSPRYKIIEKRQSVAFWCNPISGHATLYWYQQILGQGPKLLIQFQNNGVVDDSQLPKDRFSAERLKGVDSTLKIQPAKLEDSAVYLCASSLASIDYEQYFGPGTRLTVT.

The chain combines TRBV20-1 with TRBJ2-7; D is possibly TRBD2 (6 bases). Per germline, CDR1 DFQATT and CDR2 SNEGSKA (reference sequence). This CDR3 spans 12 amino acids. V shed 5 bases and J shed 3 bases, with 11 bases lying between them. The CDR3: CSALAERYEQYF. CDR3 DNA sequence: TGCAGTGCTTTAGCGGAGCGCTACGAGCAGTACTTC.